A single sample gave rise to the 22 T cell receptor beta chains below, sequenced in a study of T cell responses to AZD1222 COVID-19 vaccine. Assay: immunoSEQ multiplex PCR; the TCRdb copy retains only in-frame clones and omits some. The sample lists fewer than 150,000 clones, 92% occurring once. This material consisted of peripheral blood, taken on day 0 of AZD1222 vaccination. The receptors derive from an adult in good health.

The rearrangement uses TRBV19 and TRBJ2-2; no clear D. The V end was cut by 7 bases, the J end by 2 bases, with 17 bases between. CDR3 length: 16 amino acids. The germline gives CDR1 LNHDA, CDR2 SQIVND (reference sequence). CDR3 in amino acids: CASTATDDVNTGELFF. CDR3 sequence (DNA): TGTGCCAGTACCGCGACGGACGACGTCAACACCGGGGAGCTGTTTTTT.

The J gene is TRBJ1-1, the V gene TRBV5-6, with 9 bases that match TRBD1. The junction had 5 bases not matched to a gene; V was cut back by 4 bases and J by 4 bases. This CDR3 spans 14 amino acids. Per germline, CDR1 SGHDT and CDR2 YYEEEE. The CDR3 region has the DNA TGTGCCAGCAGCAGACAGGGGGGGAGCACTGAAGCTTTCTTT. Translation: CASSRQGGSTEAFF.

This clone occurred once. The genes are TRBV27 and TRBJ1-4; D call uncertain. CDR3 length equals 14 residues. Trimming removed 0 bases from V and 7 bases from J, with 9 bases in between. Germline CDR1 and CDR2: MNHEY and SMNVEV (reference sequence). The CDR3 sequence is CASSLSQLGEKLFF. The CDR3 nucleotides read TGTGCCAGCAGTTTATCTCAGCTGGGTGAAAAACTGTTTTTT.

This sequence joins TRBV7-2 and TRBJ2-1, with TRBD2 matching 8 bases. The CDR3 loop spans 15 amino acids. V dropped 4 bases and J dropped 7; count of bases not matched to a gene: 9. The V gene's germline CDR1 is SGHTA and CDR2 FQGNSA. Here the CDR3 reads CASSSGRASSNEQFF. In nucleotides, the CDR3 is TGTGCCAGCAGCTCCGGGAGGGCCTCAAGTAATGAGCAGTTCTTC.

This chain uses TRBV2 with TRBJ1-2, with 9 bases fitting TRBD1. CDR1 is SNHLY and CDR2 is FYNNEI in the germline V gene. V trimming: 6 bases; J trimming: 4 bases; junction bases outside the gene matches: 3. The CDR3 is made up of 13 amino acids. DNA of the CDR3: TGTGCCAGCAGGGGGACAGGGACCTATGGCTACACCTTC. It codes for CASRGTGTYGYTF.

This chain connects TRBV24-1 to TRBJ1-4; D is perhaps TRBD1 (5 bases). From germline, CDR1 is KGHDR and CDR2 SFDVKD. The length of the CDR3 is 16 residues. Between the trimmed V and J ends, which lost 7 bases and 0 bases, there was a span of 14 bases. CDR3 bases: TGTGCCACCAGCGGACGGCGGGGCGCAACTAATGAAAAACTGTTTTTT. Protein product: CATSGRRGATNEKLFF.

The chain combines TRBV7-9 with TRBJ1-5, with a tentative D call TRBD1 (6 bases). Germline values: CDR1 SEHNR, CDR2 FQNEAQ (reference sequence). Deletions cut 0 bases from V and 6 bases from J, with 12 bases between. CDR3 length equals 15 residues. The CDR3: CASSLAGGGSQPQHF. The CDR3 region has the DNA TGTGCCAGCAGCTTAGCAGGGGGTGGGAGTCAGCCCCAGCATTTT.

The chain is built from TRBV5-4 and TRBJ2-7; 10 bases map to TRBD1. The CDR3 runs 15 residues. Germline assignment: CDR1 SGHNT and CDR2 YYREEE (reference sequence). The V segment lost 2 bases and the J segment 2 bases; nucleotides outside the gene matches: 4. The CDR3 sequence is CASSFGGQGTYEQYF. CDR3 coding DNA: TGTGCCAGCAGCTTTGGGGGACAGGGGACCTACGAGCAGTACTTC.

The table lists this clone with a count of one. This chain uses TRBV6-6 with TRBJ1-5; 9 positions agree with TRBD1. Per the germline V gene, CDR1 is MNHNY and CDR2 is SVGAGI (reference sequence). The CDR3 is 14 residues long. J gave up 4 bases and V 6 bases, and 4 bases lay outside the gene matches. CDR3: CASRGGQGNQPQHF. CDR3 DNA sequence: TGTGCCAGCAGGGGGGGACAGGGAAATCAGCCCCAGCATTTT.

The chain employs TRBV5-1 and TRBJ1-1; 10 bases fit TRBD1. Germline assignment: CDR1 SGHRS and CDR2 YFSETQ. CDR3 size: 15 residues. The V gene end was trimmed by 1 base and the J gene end by 2 bases; junction bases not matched to a gene: 2. The CDR3 DNA sequence: TGCGCCAGCAGCTTGTGGACAGGGGGAAACACTGAAGCTTTCTTT. Translation: CASSLWTGGNTEAFF.

The chain combines TRBV18 with TRBJ1-5; no clear D gene. CDR3 length: 13 amino acids. From germline, CDR1 is KGHSH and CDR2 LQKENI. The V gene lost 5 bases and the J gene lost 3 bases, with 8 bases spanning the gap. The CDR3 region has the DNA TGTGCCAGCTCAGAGGCATTCAATCAGCCCCAGCATTTT. It specifies CASSEAFNQPQHF.

The chain recombines TRBV6-5 with TRBJ2-5; 9 bases match TRBD2. Germline CDR1 reads MNHEY; CDR2 reads SVGAGI. After removal of 0 bases from V and 5 bases from J, the junction contained 4 bases not matched to a gene. This CDR3 spans 15 amino acids. CDR3: CASSYSVLAGETQYF. DNA of the CDR3: TGTGCCAGCAGTTACTCAGTTCTAGCGGGGGAGACCCAGTACTTC.

This chain connects TRBV29-1 to TRBJ1-2; D ambiguous. Germline CDR1 is SQVTM and CDR2 is ANQGSEA. CDR3 size: 14 residues. V was clipped by 0 bases and J by 8 bases, with 16 bases between them. The CDR3 DNA reads TGCAGCGTTGAAGATGCCCAGAGTGGGTCAGGCTACACCTTC. Translation: CSVEDAQSGSGYTF.

The rearrangement uses TRBV28 and TRBJ1-5, with 8 bases identical to TRBD1. CDR1 is MDHEN and CDR2 is SYDVKM in the germline V gene. Trimming removed 3 bases from V and 5 bases from J; junction bases left unmatched: 6. The CDR3 has 15 amino acids. In nucleotides, the CDR3 is TGTGCCAGCAGTTTCTTGTCAGGGGGCTATCAGCCCCAGCATTTT. Protein product: CASSFLSGGYQPQHF. The variable domain in full, with the rest retrieved from reference TRBV28 and TRBJ1-5, is DVKVTQSSRYLVKRTGEKVFLECVQDMDHENMFWYRQDPGLGLRLIYFSYDVKMKEKGDIPEGYSVSREKKERFSLILESASTNQTSMYLCASSFLSGGYQPQHFGDGTRLSIL.

The rearrangement uses TRBV18 and TRBJ2-7, with a tentative D call TRBD1 (6 bases). Trimming cost V 3 bases and J 0 bases, with 12 bases left between them. The germline CDR1 and CDR2 sequences are KGHSH and LQKENI. The CDR3 is 15 amino acids. DNA of the CDR3: TGTGCCAGCTCACCCTACACAGGGAGCTCCTACGAGCAGTACTTC. Translated: CASSPYTGSSYEQYF.

The chain joins TRBV9 to TRBJ2-3, with 9 bases fitting TRBD2. The germline gives CDR1 SGDLS, CDR2 YYNGEE. This CDR3 contains 18 residues. Germline trimming cut 0 bases from V and 1 base from J; bases unmatched to any gene: 9. Here the CDR3 reads CASSVDAGGGVGTDTQYF. CDR3 DNA sequence: TGTGCCAGCAGCGTAGACGCGGGAGGGGGGGTCGGCACAGATACGCAGTATTTT.

This rearrangement joins TRBV5-5 to TRBJ1-1, with D possibly being TRBD1 (5 bases). Trimming pared 0 bases from V and 2 bases from J, leaving 11 bases between. Germline assignment: CDR1 SGHKS and CDR2 YYEKEE (reference sequence). There are 15 residues in the CDR3. CDR3 sequence (DNA): TGTGCCAGCAGCTTGGACAGGAGGCCCAACACTGAAGCTTTCTTT. This gives the protein CASSLDRRPNTEAFF.

This sequence joins TRBV11-2 and TRBJ1-1; no firm D call. The CDR3 sequence is 12 residues long. The germline V gene has CDR1 SGHAT and CDR2 FQNNGV. Trimming removed 5 bases from V and 4 bases from J, with 8 bases in between. CDR3 bases: TGTGCCAGCAGCCATCGGGGCACTGAAGCTTTCTTT. Translated: CASSHRGTEAFF.

V gene TRBV10-3 combines with J gene TRBJ1-5, with TRBD1 identical over 8 bases. Germline V gives CDR1 ENHRY, CDR2 SYGVKD. The CDR3 spans 15 residues. J was trimmed by 2 bases and V by 6 bases; bases with no gene match: 6. CDR3 amino acids: CAIRDDRGGNQPQHF. Here the CDR3 DNA reads TGTGCCATCAGAGACGACAGGGGAGGCAATCAGCCCCAGCATTTT.

This clone has just one count. The chain couples TRBV28 to TRBJ1-4, with D hard to call. Germline V CDR1 and CDR2: MDHEN, SYDVKM. This CDR3 comprises 15 residues. Trimming cost V 6 bases and J 7 bases, with 18 bases left between them. The chain's CDR3 is CASRLHARMSEKLFF. The CDR3 DNA reads TGTGCCAGCAGACTTCATGCCAGGATGAGTGAAAAACTGTTTTTT.

The chain has TRBV3-1 (or the pseudogene TRBV3-2) and TRBJ2-7; D unclear. Trimming took off 1 base at V and 3 bases at J, with 10 bases between the two ends. This CDR3 has 14 residues. Germline V gives CDR1 LGHDT, CDR2 YNNKEL (reference sequence). CDR3 protein: CASSQGEGDYEQYF. CDR3 coding DNA: TGTGCCAGCAGCCAAGGTGAAGGCGACTACGAGCAGTACTTC.

The chain links TRBV4-1 to TRBJ1-4; 9 nucleotides match TRBD1. The length of the CDR3 is 14 residues. Trimming took 7 bases from V and 6 from J; bases not matched to a gene: 6. The germline CDR1 and CDR2 sequences are MGHRA and YSYEKL. The chain's CDR3 is CASMGTGTDEKLFF. CDR3 sequence (DNA): TGCGCCAGCATGGGGACAGGGACGGATGAAAAACTGTTTTTT.